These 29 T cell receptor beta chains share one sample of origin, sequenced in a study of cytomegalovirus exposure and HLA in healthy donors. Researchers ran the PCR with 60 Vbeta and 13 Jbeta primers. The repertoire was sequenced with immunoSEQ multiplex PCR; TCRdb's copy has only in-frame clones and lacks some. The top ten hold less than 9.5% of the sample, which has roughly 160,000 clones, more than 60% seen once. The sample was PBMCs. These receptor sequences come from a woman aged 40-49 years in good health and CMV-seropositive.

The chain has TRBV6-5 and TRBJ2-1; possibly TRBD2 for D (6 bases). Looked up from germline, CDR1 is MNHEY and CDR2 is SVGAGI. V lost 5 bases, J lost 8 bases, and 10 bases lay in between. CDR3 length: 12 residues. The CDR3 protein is CASSPRGDEQFF. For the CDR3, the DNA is TGTGCCAGCAGTCCGCGGGGCGATGAGCAGTTCTTC.

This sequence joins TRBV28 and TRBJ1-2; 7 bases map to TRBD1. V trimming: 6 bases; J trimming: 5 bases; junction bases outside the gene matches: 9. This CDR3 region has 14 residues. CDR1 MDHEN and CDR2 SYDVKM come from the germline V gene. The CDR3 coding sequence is TGTGCCAGCAGACCGGGACAGACAGTATATGGCTACACCTTC. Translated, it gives CASRPGQTVYGYTF.

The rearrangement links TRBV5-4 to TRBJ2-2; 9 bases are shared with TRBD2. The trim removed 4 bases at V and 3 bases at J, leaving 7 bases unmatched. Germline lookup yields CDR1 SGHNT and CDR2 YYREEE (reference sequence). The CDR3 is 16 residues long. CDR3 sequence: CASSGIAGEHTGELFF. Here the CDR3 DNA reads TGTGCCAGCAGCGGAATAGCGGGAGAACACACCGGGGAGCTGTTTTTT.

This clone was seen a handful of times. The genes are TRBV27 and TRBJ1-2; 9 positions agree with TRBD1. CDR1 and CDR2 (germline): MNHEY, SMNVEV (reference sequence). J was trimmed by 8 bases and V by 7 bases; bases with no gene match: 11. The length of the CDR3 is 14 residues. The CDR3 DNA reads TGTGCCAGCACCGGGCTAGGACAGGGGCAGGGCTACACCTTC. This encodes CASTGLGQGQGYTF.

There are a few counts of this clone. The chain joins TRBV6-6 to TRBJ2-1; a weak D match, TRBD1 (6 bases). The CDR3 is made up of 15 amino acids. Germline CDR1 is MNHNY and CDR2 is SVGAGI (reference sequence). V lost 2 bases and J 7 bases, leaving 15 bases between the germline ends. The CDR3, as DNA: TGTGCCAGCAGTTACGGGCCAGGGGTAGCTAATGAGCAGTTCTTC. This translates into CASSYGPGVANEQFF.

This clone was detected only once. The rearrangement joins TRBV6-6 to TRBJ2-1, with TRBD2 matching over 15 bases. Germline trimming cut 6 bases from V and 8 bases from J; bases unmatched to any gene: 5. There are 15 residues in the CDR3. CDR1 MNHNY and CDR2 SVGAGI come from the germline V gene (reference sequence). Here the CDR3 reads CASSRTSGRGDEQFF. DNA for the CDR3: TGTGCCAGCAGCCGGACTAGCGGGAGGGGGGATGAGCAGTTCTTC.

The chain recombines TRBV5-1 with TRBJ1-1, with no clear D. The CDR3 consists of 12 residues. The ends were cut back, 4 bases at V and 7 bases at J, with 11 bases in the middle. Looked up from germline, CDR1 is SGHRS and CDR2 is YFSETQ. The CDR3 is CASSMGAGEAFF. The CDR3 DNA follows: TGCGCCAGCAGCATGGGAGCAGGTGAAGCTTTCTTT.

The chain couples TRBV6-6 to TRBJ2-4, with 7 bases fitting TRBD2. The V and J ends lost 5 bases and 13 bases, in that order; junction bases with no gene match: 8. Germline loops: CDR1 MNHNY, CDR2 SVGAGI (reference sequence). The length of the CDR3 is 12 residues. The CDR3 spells CASSLQRELQYF. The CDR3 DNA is TGTGCCAGCAGTCTACAGCGGGAACTCCAGTACTTC.

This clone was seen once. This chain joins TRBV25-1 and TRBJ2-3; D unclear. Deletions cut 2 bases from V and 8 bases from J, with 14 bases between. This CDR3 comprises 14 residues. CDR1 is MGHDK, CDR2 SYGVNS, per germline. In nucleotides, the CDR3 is TGTGCCAGCAGTGAACCCTACTCGCCGTCTACGCAGTATTTT. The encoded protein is CASSEPYSPSTQYF. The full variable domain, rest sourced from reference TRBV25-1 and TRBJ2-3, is EADIYQTPRYLVIGTGKKITLECSQTMGHDKMYWYQQDPGMELHLIHYSYGVNSTEKGDLSSESTVSRIRTEHFPLTLESARPSHTSQYLCASSEPYSPSTQYFGPGTRLTVL.

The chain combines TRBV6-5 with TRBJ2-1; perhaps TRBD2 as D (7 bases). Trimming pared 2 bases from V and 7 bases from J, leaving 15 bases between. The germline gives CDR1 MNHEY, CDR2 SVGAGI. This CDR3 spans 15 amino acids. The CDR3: CASSYEGGSQNEQFF. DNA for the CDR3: TGTGCCAGCAGTTACGAGGGGGGGTCCCAGAATGAGCAGTTCTTC.

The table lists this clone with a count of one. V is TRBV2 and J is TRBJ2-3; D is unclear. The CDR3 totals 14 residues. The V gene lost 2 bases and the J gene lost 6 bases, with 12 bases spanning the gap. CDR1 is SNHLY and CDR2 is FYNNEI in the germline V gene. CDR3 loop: CASSEKTTGDTQYF. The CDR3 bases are TGTGCCAGCAGTGAAAAAACTACCGGGGATACGCAGTATTTT.

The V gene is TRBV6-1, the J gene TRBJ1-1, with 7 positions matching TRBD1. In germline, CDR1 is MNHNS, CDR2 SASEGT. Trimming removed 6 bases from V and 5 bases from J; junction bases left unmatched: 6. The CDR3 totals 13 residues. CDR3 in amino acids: CASRQGWETEAFF. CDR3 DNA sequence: TGTGCCAGCAGACAGGGGTGGGAAACTGAAGCTTTCTTT.

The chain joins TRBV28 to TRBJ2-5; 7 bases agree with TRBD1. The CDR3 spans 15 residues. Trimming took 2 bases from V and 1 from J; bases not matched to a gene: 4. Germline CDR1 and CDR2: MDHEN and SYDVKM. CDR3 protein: CASSLDRVAQETQYF. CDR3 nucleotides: TGTGCCAGCAGTTTAGACAGGGTGGCCCAAGAGACCCAGTACTTC.

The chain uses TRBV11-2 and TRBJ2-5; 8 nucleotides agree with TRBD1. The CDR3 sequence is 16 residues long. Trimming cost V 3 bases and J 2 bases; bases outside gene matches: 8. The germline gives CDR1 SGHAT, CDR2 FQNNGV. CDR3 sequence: CASSFGGQGAQETQYF. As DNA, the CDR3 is TGTGCCAGCAGCTTCGGGGGCCAGGGGGCACAAGAGACCCAGTACTTC.

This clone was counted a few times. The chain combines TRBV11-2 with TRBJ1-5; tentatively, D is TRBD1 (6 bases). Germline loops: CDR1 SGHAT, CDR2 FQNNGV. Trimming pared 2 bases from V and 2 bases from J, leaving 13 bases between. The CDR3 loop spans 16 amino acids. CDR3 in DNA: TGTGCCAGCAGCTTAATCATACAGGGTTGCAATCAGCCCCAGCATTTT. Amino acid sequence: CASSLIIQGCNQPQHF.

CDR3 sequence: CASSVVGAGGLYEQYF. The CDR3 DNA is TGTGCCAGCAGCGTCGTCGGGGCGGGAGGTCTCTACGAGCAGTACTTC. The chain employs TRBV9 and TRBJ2-7, with 8 bases matching TRBD2. The CDR3 runs to 16 residues. The germline gives CDR1 SGDLS, CDR2 YYNGEE. V trimming: 2 bases; J trimming: 3 bases; junction bases outside the gene matches: 10.

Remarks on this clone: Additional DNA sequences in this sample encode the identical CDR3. CDR3 nucleotides: TGTGCCAGCAGTCCTCGGCAGGGGGCGGATAGCAATCAGCCCCAGCATTTT. It is translated as CASSPRQGADSNQPQHF. V gene TRBV28 combines with J gene TRBJ1-5; 8 bases line up with TRBD1. Per the germline V gene, CDR1 is MDHEN and CDR2 is SYDVKM. V trimming: 5 bases; J trimming: 0 bases; junction bases outside the gene matches: 9. The CDR3 totals 17 residues.

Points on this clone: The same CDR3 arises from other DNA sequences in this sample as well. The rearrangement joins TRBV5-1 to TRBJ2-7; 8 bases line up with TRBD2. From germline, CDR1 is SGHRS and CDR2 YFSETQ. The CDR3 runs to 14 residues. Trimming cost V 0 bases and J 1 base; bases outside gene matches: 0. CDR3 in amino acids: CASSLVAGSYEQYF. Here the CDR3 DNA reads TGCGCCAGCAGCTTGGTAGCGGGATCCTACGAGCAGTACTTC.

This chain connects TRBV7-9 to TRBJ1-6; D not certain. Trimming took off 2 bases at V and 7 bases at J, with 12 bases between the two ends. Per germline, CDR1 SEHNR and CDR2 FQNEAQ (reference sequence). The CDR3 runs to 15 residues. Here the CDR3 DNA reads TGTGCCAGCAGCTTACGAGACGGGGAAAATTCACCCCTCCACTTT. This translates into CASSLRDGENSPLHF.

The CDR3 DNA sequence: TGTGCCAGCTCACCATCGGGACAGGGAAGGAAGAATGAAAAACTGTTTTTT. Residues: CASSPSGQGRKNEKLFF. This chain joins TRBV18 and TRBJ1-4; TRBD1 matches at 9 bases. Germline loops: CDR1 KGHSH, CDR2 LQKENI. The CDR3 totals 17 residues. Trimming cost V 2 bases and J 5 bases; bases outside gene matches: 9.

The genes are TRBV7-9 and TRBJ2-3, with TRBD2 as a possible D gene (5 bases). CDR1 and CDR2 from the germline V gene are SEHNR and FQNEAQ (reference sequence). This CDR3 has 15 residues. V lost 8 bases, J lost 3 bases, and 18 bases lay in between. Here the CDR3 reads CASSSGNPGTDTQYF. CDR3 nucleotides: TGTGCCAGCTCTTCGGGAAACCCGGGAACAGATACGCAGTATTTT.

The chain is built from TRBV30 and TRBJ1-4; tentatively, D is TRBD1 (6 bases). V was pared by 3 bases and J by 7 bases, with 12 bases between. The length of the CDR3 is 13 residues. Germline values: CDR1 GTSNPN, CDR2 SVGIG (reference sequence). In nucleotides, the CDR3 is TGTGCCTGGAGGGTCCAGGGGAGTGAAAAACTGTTTTTT. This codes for CAWRVQGSEKLFF.

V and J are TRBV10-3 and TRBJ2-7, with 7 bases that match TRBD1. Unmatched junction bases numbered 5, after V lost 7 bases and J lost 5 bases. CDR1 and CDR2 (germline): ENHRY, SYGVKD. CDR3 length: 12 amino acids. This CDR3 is CAITNTGDEQYF. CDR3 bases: TGTGCCATCACCAACACAGGGGACGAGCAGTACTTC.

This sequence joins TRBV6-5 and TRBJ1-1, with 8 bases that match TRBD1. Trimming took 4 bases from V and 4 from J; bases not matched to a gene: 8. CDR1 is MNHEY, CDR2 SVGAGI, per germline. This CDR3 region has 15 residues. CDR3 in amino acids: CASSSRTGRVTEAFF. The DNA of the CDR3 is TGTGCCAGCAGTTCTCGGACAGGGAGGGTCACTGAAGCTTTCTTT.

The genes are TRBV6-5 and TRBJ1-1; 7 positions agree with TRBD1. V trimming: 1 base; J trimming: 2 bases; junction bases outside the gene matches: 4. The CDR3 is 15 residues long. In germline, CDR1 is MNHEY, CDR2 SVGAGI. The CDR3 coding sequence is TGTGCCAGCAGTTACTATGGGACAGTTAACACTGAAGCTTTCTTT. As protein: CASSYYGTVNTEAFF.

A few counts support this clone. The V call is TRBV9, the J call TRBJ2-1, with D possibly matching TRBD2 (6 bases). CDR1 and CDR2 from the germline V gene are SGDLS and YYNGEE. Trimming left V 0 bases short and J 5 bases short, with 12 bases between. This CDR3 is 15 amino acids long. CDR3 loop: CASSVAWDSNNEQFF. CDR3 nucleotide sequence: TGTGCCAGCAGCGTAGCGTGGGACTCGAACAATGAGCAGTTCTTC.

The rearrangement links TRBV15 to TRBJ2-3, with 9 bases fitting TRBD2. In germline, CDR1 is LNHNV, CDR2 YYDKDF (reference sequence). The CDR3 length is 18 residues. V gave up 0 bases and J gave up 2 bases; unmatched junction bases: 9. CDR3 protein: CATSRDQPSGANTDTQYF. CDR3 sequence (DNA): TGTGCCACCAGCAGAGATCAGCCTAGCGGGGCCAACACAGATACGCAGTATTTT.

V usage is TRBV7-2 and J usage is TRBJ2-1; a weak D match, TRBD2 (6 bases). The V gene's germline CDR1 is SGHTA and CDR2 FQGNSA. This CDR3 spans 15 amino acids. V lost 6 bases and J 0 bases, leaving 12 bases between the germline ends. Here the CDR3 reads CASRTRRVSYNEQFF. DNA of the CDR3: TGTGCCAGCAGGACCCGGAGGGTCTCCTACAATGAGCAGTTCTTC.

The CDR3 here is CASSFPGQADELFF. Here the CDR3 DNA reads TGTGCCAGCAGTTTCCCGGGACAGGCGGATGAACTGTTTTTT. The chain is built from TRBV28 and TRBJ1-4; 8 bases agree with TRBD1. Germline V CDR1 and CDR2: MDHEN, SYDVKM. The junction had 9 bases not matched to a gene; V was cut back by 3 bases and J by 12 bases. The CDR3 has 14 residues.